One and the same sample provided the 10 T cell receptor beta chains below, sequenced in a study of response to subunit inactivated influenza vaccine. One entry per CDR3 protein, called by TCRdb with MiXCR from the RT-PCR reads. The sample lists some 550,000 distinct CDR3 sequences; approximately 22% were seen once. The data were also submitted as part of a second study, on T cells expressing NK-cell markers. As reported in that work: What made the TCR beta cDNA was 5'RACE template switching with UMIs.

Sequencing was performed on CD4+ T cells sorted from PBMCs, taken 12 days after vaccination. The origin of the receptors is a man in his forties or fifties who received an inactivated influenza vaccine.

This rearrangement joins TRBV7-6 to TRBJ2-5; perhaps D is TRBD1 or TRBD2 (5 bases each). CDR3 length equals 13 residues. The V end was cut by 5 bases, the J end by 5 bases, with 12 bases between. Germline V gene data show CDR1 as SGHVS and CDR2 as FNYEAQ. The CDR3 nucleotides read TGTGCCAGCAGCCCGGGACCCGTCGAGACCCAGTACTTC. Amino acid sequence: CASSPGPVETQYF.

V and J are TRBV15 and TRBJ2-1; D is ambiguous. CDR1 is LNHNV, CDR2 YYDKDF, per germline (reference sequence). This CDR3 comprises 15 residues. V was shortened by 0 bases and J by 0 bases, with 6 bases between the two germline ends. CDR3 region: CATSRDRSSYNEQFF. CDR3 DNA sequence: TGTGCCACCAGCAGAGATAGGAGCTCCTACAATGAGCAGTTCTTC.

This sequence joins TRBV29-1 and TRBJ1-2; no clear D. With 0 bases removed from V and 2 bases from J, the gap between germline ends came to 4 bases. In germline, CDR1 is SQVTM, CDR2 ANQGSEA. The CDR3 has 12 amino acids. The CDR3 sequence: CSVEDRNYGYTF. The CDR3, as DNA: TGCAGCGTTGAAGATAGGAACTATGGCTACACCTTC.

V is TRBV5-1 and J is TRBJ2-5; 9 bases fit TRBD1. V dropped 4 bases and J dropped 4; count of bases not matched to a gene: 8. CDR3 length equals 15 residues. Germline CDR1 is SGHRS and CDR2 is YFSETQ. In nucleotides, the CDR3 is TGCGCCAGCAGCGGTTCCGGGACAGGGCCAGAGACCCAGTACTTC. The encoded protein is CASSGSGTGPETQYF.

This rearrangement joins TRBV6-1 to TRBJ2-4; D is undetermined. V was clipped by 8 bases and J by 0 bases, with 8 bases between them. Germline lookup yields CDR1 MNHNS and CDR2 SASEGT. The CDR3 is 13 amino acids. The chain's CDR3 is CASYSLAKNIQYF. The CDR3 DNA is TGTGCCAGCTACTCTCTAGCCAAAAACATTCAGTACTTC.

This chain links TRBV5-6 with TRBJ1-1; the match to TRBD1 covers 7 bases. This CDR3 is built from 18 residues. V was clipped by 3 bases and J by 6 bases; unmatched bases: 20. The germline V gene encodes CDR1 SGHDT and CDR2 YYEEEE. The DNA of the CDR3 is TGTGCCAGCAGCTCACGACCTCGACAGGGAAGGGAGGGCGCTGAAGCTTTCTTT. Residues: CASSSRPRQGREGAEAFF.

The chain links TRBV20-1 to TRBJ2-3; D is uncertain. The germline V and J ends were trimmed by 0 bases and 0 bases, with 10 bases remaining between them. The CDR3 contains 15 residues. Germline lookup yields CDR1 DFQATT and CDR2 SNEGSKA (reference sequence). CDR3 sequence: CSARDNNPSTDTQYF. CDR3 bases: TGCAGTGCTAGAGACAACAACCCTAGCACAGATACGCAGTATTTT.

The chain links TRBV6-2 or TRBV6-3 to TRBJ1-1; no firm D call. This CDR3 spans 12 amino acids. Per the germline V gene, CDR1 is MNHEY and CDR2 is SVGEGT. Trimming removed 4 bases from V and 4 bases from J, with 7 bases in between. The chain's CDR3 is CASSFGSTEAFF. The DNA of the CDR3 is TGTGCCAGCAGTTTCGGGAGCACTGAAGCTTTCTTT.

The rearrangement links TRBV4-2 to TRBJ2-7; D is perhaps TRBD1 (6 bases). V lost 4 bases to trimming and J lost 2 bases, with 12 bases between them. CDR3 size: 14 residues. Germline V gene sequence: CDR1 LGHNA, CDR2 YNFKEQ. CDR3 bases: TGTGCCAGCAGCCCCGGACAGACGACCTACGAGCAGTACTTC. Protein: CASSPGQTTYEQYF.

This clonotype was seen at least ten times. The chain links TRBV3-1 to TRBJ2-2; D not resolved. The CDR3 spans 17 residues. Germline V gene lookup returns CDR1 LGHDT and CDR2 YNNKEL (reference sequence). V dropped 2 bases and J dropped 0 bases, with 13 bases sitting between them. The CDR3 loop reads CASSQIPLRSNTGELFF. The CDR3 DNA is TGTGCCAGCAGCCAAATCCCCCTTAGATCGAACACCGGGGAGCTGTTTTTT.